The sample holds many counts of the clone carrying this T cell receptor (beta chain). What it recognizes is unknown. This record belongs to a study of regulatory T cells in long-lasting Graves disease. Described time point: newly diagnosed GD, antithyroid drugs for less than 3 months. The TCR library used RNA extracted from PBMCs. Trimming stripped 3 bases from V and 1 base from J, with 6 bases between. CDR1 and CDR2 from the germline V gene are DFQATT and SNEGSKA (reference sequence). The CDR3 is 12 amino acids. Regarding the study as a whole: Patients with persistent disease showed a bias toward TRBV28, TRBJ1-2 and TRBJ2-5.

Relying on iRepertoire HTBI primers and Arm-PCR of CDR3 regions, the team built TCR beta libraries. TCRdb re-analysed the multiplex PCR reads in MiXCR, keeping a single row per CDR3 protein. The sample holds hundreds of thousands of distinct CDR3 sequences; about 16% are singletons and the top ten take under 20%. These records were also assigned to another study, of T cells in Graves' hyperthyroidism and ophthalmopathy.

This sequence was found in a woman in her 30s with Graves disease. The V and J genes are TRBV20-1 and TRBJ1-1; D call uncertain. The input for sequencing was peripheral blood mononuclear cells (PBMCs), taken at new diagnosis, from a patient treated with antithyroid drugs. The CDR3: CSASRTNTEAFF. The CDR3 coding sequence is TGCAGTGCTAGCAGGACGAACACTGAAGCTTTCTTT.